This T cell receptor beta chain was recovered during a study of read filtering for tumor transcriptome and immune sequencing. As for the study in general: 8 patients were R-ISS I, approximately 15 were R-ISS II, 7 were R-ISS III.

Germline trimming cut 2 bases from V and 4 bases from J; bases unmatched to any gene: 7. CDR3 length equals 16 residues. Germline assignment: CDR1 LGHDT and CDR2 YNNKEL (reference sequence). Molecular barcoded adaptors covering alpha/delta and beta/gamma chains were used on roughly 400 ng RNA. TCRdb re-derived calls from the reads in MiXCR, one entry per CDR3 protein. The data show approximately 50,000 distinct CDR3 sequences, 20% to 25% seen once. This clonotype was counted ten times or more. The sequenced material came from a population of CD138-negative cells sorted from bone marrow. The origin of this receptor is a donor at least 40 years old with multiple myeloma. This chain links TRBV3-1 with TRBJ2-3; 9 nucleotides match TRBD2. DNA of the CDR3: TGTGCCAGCAGCCAAACATTAGCGGGGGAGGCAGATACGCAGTATTTT. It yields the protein CASSQTLAGEADTQYF.